This T cell receptor beta chain was recovered during a study of blood T cell repertoires in COVID-19 (TCRdb year 2020). Regarding the study in general: Samples from collaborators originated in the United States, Italy and Spain and spanned both the acute and convalescent phases of COVID-19. The material from the prospective study consisted of cDNA or gDNA derived from T cells, B-cell-depleted T cells, or PBMCs. Subjects who had been exposed to COVID-19, were actively infected with it, or had recovered from it provided the deeply sampled blood TCRbeta repertoires that made up the dataset. The repertoires were released in a freely available public database intended as a resource for research on the immune response to SARS-CoV-2. Samples were obtained from the ongoing ImmuneRACE study (first 160 participants) and from 1,200 or so subjects provided by 6 global collaborators. A de-identified subject ID, COVID-19 status, age in years and sex were almost always included in the sample metadata. Where HLA class I and class II types were available, the types were taken from metadata supplied by the sample provider, not from assay-based typing.

Between the V and J ends, shortened by 5 bases and 11 bases respectively, the junction contains 12 bases. The CDR3 measures 10 amino acids from cysteine to phenylalanine. Of the read, only the CDR3 DNA is kept; its 30 bases are in frame from base 1. As encoded in the germline V gene (reference sequence), CDR1 is DFQATT while CDR2 is SNEGSKA. For this clone: This clone's antigen is unknown. Base qualities are not provided; no much larger clone lies one nucleotide away.

On the study overall, not on this receptor specifically: The quantity of clinical and demographic metadata differed by source and by participant and was supplied without curation.

In Seattle, one collaborating source enrolled patients while the infection was active and tracked those patients longitudinally over the course of disease. Each collaborating institution followed its own protocols to collect whole blood in K2EDTA tubes. For TCRbeta analysis, collaborator samples were shipped as frozen whole blood, as isolated PBMCs, or as DNA extracted from either sample type. TCRbeta CDR3 regions were amplified from genomic DNA by means of the immunoSEQ Assay, a bias-controlled multiplex PCR. The study's own analysis went as follows. Nucleated cell counts per sample were estimated from amplification of reference gene primers within the assay. To quantify the absolute abundance of each unique TCRbeta CDR3 rearrangement, sequence reads were collapsed and filtered. For each sample, productive Simpson clonality was calculated as the square root of Simpson's diversity index across productive rearrangements. TCRdb re-hosts the immuneACCESS table, in-frame sequences only. Its copies lack some clones; in the studies checked, an unresolved V gene accounts for under half of them, and the cause for the rest is not known. V and J calls and clone size are copied from that table; D and trimming were computed from the DNA. The sample table shows about 210,000 clones, and around four fifths are seen once. The top ten hold 10% to 13% of the sample.

Sequencing input: peripheral blood. The V gene is TRBV20-1 and the J gene is TRBJ1-1; the D gene lacks a confident call. The sequence was obtained from a woman of 80 years or more with COVID-19, enrolled during active disease. The bases are TGCAGTGCTTCCCACGGGGAGGCTTTCTTT. It specifies CSASHGEAFF.